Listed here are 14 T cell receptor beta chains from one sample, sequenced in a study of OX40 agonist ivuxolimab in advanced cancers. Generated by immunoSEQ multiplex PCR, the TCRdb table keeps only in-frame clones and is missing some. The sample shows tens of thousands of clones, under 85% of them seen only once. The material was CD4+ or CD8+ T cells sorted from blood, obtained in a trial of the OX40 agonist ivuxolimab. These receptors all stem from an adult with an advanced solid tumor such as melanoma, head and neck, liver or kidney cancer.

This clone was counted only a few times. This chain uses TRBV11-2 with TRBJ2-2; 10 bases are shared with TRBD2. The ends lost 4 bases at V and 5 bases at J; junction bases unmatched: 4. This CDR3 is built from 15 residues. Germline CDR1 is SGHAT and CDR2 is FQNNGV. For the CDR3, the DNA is TGTGCCAGCAGCTCCCGTAGCGGGAGGACCGGGGAGCTGTTTTTT. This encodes CASSSRSGRTGELFF. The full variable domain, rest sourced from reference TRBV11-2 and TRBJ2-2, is EAGVAQSPRYKIIEKRQSVAFWCNPISGHATLYWYQQILGQGPKLLIQFQNNGVVDDSQLPKDRFSAERLKGVDSTLKIQPAKLEDSAVYLCASSSRSGRTGELFFGEGSRLTVL.

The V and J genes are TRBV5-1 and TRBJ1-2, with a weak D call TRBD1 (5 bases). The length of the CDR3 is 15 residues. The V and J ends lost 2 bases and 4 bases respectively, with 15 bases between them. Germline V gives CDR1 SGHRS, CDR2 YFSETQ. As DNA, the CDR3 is TGCGCCAGCAGCTTCTCCACAGGATCCTCCTATGGCTACACCTTC. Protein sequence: CASSFSTGSSYGYTF.

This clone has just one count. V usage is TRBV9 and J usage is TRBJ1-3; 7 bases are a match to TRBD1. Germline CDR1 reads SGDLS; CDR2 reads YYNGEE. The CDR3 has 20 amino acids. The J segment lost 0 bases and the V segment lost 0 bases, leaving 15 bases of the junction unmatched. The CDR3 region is CASSVEGWGGQASSGNTIYF. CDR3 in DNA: TGTGCCAGCAGCGTAGAGGGGTGGGGCGGACAGGCTAGCTCTGGAAACACCATATATTTT.

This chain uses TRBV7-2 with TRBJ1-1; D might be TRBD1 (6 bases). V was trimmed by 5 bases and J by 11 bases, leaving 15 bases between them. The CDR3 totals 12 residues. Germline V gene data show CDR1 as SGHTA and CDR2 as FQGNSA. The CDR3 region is CASSPGGHRAFF. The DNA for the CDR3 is TGTGCCAGCAGCCCTGGGGGACACAGGGCTTTCTTT. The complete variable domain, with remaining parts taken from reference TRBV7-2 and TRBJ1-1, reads GAGVSQSPSNKVTEKGKDVELRCDPISGHTALYWYRQSLGQGLEFLIYFQGNSAPDKSGLPSDRFSAERTGGSVSTLTIQRTQQEDSAVYLCASSPGGHRAFFGQGTRLTVV.

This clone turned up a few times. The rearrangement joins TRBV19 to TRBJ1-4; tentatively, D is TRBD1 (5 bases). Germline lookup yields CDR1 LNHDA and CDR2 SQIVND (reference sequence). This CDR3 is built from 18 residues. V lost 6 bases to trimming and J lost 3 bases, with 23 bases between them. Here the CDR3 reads CASSQGTGTFVANEKLFF. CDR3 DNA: TGTGCCAGTAGCCAAGGGACCGGTACCTTTGTGGCTAATGAAAAACTGTTTTTT.

The CDR3 nucleotides are TGTGCCAGCAGCTTAGTCTTTGGCTCCACCACCTACGAGCAGTACTTC. It is translated as CASSLVFGSTTYEQYF. The V and J genes are TRBV7-6 and TRBJ2-7; D not resolved. The CDR3 runs to 16 residues. Germline V gives CDR1 SGHVS, CDR2 FNYEAQ. V dropped 1 base and J dropped 2 bases, with 15 bases sitting between them.

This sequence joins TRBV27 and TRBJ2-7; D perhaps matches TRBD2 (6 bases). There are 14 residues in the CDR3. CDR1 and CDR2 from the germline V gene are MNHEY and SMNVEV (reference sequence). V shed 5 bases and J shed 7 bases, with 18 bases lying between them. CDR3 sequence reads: CASSAPLARGEQYF. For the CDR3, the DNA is TGTGCCAGCAGTGCTCCTCTAGCGCGAGGGGAGCAGTACTTC.

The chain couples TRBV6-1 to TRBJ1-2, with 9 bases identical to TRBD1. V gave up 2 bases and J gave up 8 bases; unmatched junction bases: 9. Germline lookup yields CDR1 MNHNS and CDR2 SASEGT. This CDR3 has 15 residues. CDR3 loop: CASSETGGAVSGYTF. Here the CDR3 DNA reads TGTGCCAGCAGTGAAACAGGGGGCGCAGTTAGCGGCTACACCTTC.

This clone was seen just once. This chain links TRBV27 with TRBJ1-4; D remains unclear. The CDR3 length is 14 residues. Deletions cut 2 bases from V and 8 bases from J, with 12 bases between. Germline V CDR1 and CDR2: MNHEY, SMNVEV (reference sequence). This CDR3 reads CASSLGPWREKLFF. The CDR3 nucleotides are TGTGCCAGCAGTTTAGGGCCCTGGCGGGAAAAACTGTTTTTT.

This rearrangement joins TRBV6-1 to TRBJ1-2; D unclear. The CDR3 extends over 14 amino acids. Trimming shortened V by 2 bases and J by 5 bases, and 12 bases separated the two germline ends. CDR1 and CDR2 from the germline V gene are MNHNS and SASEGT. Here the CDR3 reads CASSESGVGYGYTF. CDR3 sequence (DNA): TGTGCCAGCAGTGAATCTGGGGTTGGGTATGGCTACACCTTC.

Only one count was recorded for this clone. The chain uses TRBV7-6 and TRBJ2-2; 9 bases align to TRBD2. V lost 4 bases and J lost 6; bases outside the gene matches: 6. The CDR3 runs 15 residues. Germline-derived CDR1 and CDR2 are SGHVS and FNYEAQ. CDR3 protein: CASSYLAGKAGELFF. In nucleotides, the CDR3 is TGTGCCAGCAGCTACCTAGCGGGAAAAGCCGGGGAGCTGTTTTTT.

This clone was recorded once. The CDR3: CASSYNREQYF. CDR3 DNA: TGTGCCAGCAGTTACAACCGGGAGCAGTACTTC. The chain carries TRBV6-5 and TRBJ2-7, with D uncertain. Germline CDR1 and CDR2: MNHEY and SVGAGI. CDR3 length equals 11 residues. The V end was cut by 2 bases, the J end by 7 bases, with 6 bases between.

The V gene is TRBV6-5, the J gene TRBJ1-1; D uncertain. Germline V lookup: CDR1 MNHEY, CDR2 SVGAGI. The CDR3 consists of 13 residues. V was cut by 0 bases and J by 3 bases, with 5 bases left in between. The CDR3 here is CASSYSIDTEAFF. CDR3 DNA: TGTGCCAGCAGTTACTCGATCGACACTGAAGCTTTCTTT.

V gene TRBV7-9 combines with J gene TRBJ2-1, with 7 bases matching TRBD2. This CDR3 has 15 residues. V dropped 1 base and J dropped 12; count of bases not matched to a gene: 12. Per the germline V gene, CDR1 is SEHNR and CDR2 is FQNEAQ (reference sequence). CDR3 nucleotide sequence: TGTGCCAGCAGCTTAGGGGGTCCGGGACTACCCCTGCAGTTCTTC. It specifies CASSLGGPGLPLQFF.